The entry that follows covers one TCR beta chain sequence. Its antigen remains undetermined. No quality values exist for individual bases; no much larger clone is one base distant. No immune events, such as infections, were documented for the healthy donors during the collection period. Healthy-donor blood repertoires served as a training cohort to calibrate time-dependent variance in a beta-binomial model of T-cell clone differential abundance. There were roughly ten healthy donors in the training cohort, of whom 3 were female and 7 were male. On average the donors were around 44 years old, and their ages spanned roughly 29 to 64 years. Whole blood from each healthy donor was obtained from a commercial supplier and was collected at three time points two to three weeks apart. For immunosequencing, genomic DNA was extracted from whole blood that had not been sorted. The immunoSEQ Assay, which uses bias-controlled multiplex PCR amplification of genomic DNA, was used to profile TCRbeta CDR3 regions. The original pipeline was this. To quantify the absolute abundance of each unique TCRbeta CDR3 region, the sequences were collapsed and filtered. Two models were used to test differential abundance: a binomial model (Fisher-equivalent) and a beta-binomial model that adds time-dependent variance fitted from healthy donors. Clones with fewer than 5 combined templates were removed, and a clone was called differentially abundant if the clone's Benjamini-Hochberg FDR was below 0.01. In the beta-binomial model, variance was expressed as a function of the total template count across the two samples, in the form v = (b*log(k)+a)^2. This is the immuneACCESS table as TCRdb keeps it, with only in-frame sequences that have V and J called. A part of the clones is gone; compared with another copy, unresolved V genes explain less than half, and the rest is unexplained. V, J and clone size reflect that table, while D and trimming were determined from the DNA. Present in this sample are around 70,000 clones, 85% to 90% of which were seen just once. The top ten clones comprise 3% to 4% of the sample.

This sample is part of a study of identifying expanded T cells in peripheral blood (dated by TCRdb to about 2019). Background for the entire study: Separate aliquots of the same genomic DNA pool were sequenced to produce technical replicates, and four replicates were compared in pairs. Findings and caveats that apply to the study as a whole: The beta-binomial model significantly reduced the number of clones called differentially abundant and the false-positive rate across all healthy-donor time intervals. The binomial model flagged around 1.1 differentially abundant clones between technical replicates, compared with 15 to 17 over around two weeks and approximately 18 over approximately four weeks. Variance in clone template counts between approximately 2-week samples significantly increased with total template count across all healthy donors. The authors expected that over much longer intervals, such as months to years, biological variance in healthy repertoires might increase even further.

The sequence derives from a person aged 18 to 70 in good health. Material: blood.

The DNA sequence reads TGTGCCAGCAGCTTAGATCCCGGAAGCACCGGGGAGCTGTTTTTT. The translation is CASSLDPGSTGELFF. In this chain, TRBV7-6 is recombined with TRBJ2-2; no confident D gene assignment can be made. From its cysteine to its phenylalanine, the CDR3 spans 15 amino acids. The CDR3 DNA has 45 bases and is translated from base 1. At the junction V is shortened by 1 base and J by 4 bases, with 10 bases in between. As encoded in the germline V gene, CDR1 is SGHVS while CDR2 is FNYEAQ.